The next 3 T cell receptor beta chains were all read from a single sample in a study of blood T cells in healthy people across ages. The use of a sample-barcoded 5' primer and a J-beta primer mix characterized a second PCR of 7 to 11 cycles. A single record per CDR3 protein comes from TCRdb applying MiXCR to the 5' RACE reads. The profile shows about 900,000 distinct CDR3 sequences, under 80% of them singletons. The sample was blood. Source of these receptors: a young man in good health.

This clonotype was recorded a few times. CDR3 in amino acids: CASSFGTQYF. DNA for the CDR3: TGTGCCAGCAGCTTTGGTACGCAGTATTTT. This rearrangement joins TRBV12-3 or TRBV12-4 to TRBJ2-3; D not resolved. V lost 6 bases to trimming and J lost 8 bases, with 6 bases between them. The CDR3 contains 10 residues.

CDR3 sequence: CASSLSSATDTQYF. As DNA, the CDR3 is TGTGCCAGCAGCTTATCGTCGGCCACAGATACGCAGTATTTT. This rearrangement joins TRBV7-2 to TRBJ2-3; no definite D call. CDR3 size: 14 residues. Trimming left V 2 bases short and J 2 bases short, with 8 bases between. Germline CDR1 and CDR2: SGHTA and FQGNSA.

The V and J genes are TRBV7-2 and TRBJ1-1; D may be TRBD1 (6 bases). The CDR3 has 13 residues. Germline V lookup: CDR1 SGHTA, CDR2 FQGNSA. V lost 5 bases to trimming and J lost 5 bases, with 12 bases between them. CDR3 region: CASSRKGDTEAFF. The CDR3 DNA is TGTGCCAGCAGCCGCAAGGGGGATACTGAAGCTTTCTTT. The entire variable domain, with the rest obtained from reference TRBV7-2 and TRBJ1-1, is as follows: GAGVSQSPSNKVTEKGKDVELRCDPISGHTALYWYRQSLGQGLEFLIYFQGNSAPDKSGLPSDRFSAERTGGSVSTLTIQRTQQEDSAVYLCASSRKGDTEAFFGQGTRLTVV.